The next 14 T cell receptor beta chains were all read from a single sample in a study of shared clonotypes between healthy human individuals. Profiling relied on immunoSEQ multiplex PCR, and the TCRdb table lists in-frame clones only, not all of them. The sample comprises about 960,000 clones, roughly 72% of which are singletons, and approximately 1.5% rests with the top ten. Sequences were obtained from memory CD4+ T cells sorted from blood. Sample subset: CD45RA-negative fraction. Receptors originate from a young man in good health.

This clone appeared a single time. As DNA, the CDR3 is TGTGCCTGGAGGGACGTTTCCGGGGCTTTCTTT. It translates to CAWRDVSGAFF. This chain joins TRBV30 and TRBJ1-1, with D unresolved. The CDR3 runs to 11 residues. Deletions cut 3 bases from V and 11 bases from J, with 13 bases between. Germline V CDR1 and CDR2: GTSNPN, SVGIG (reference sequence).

The V and J genes are TRBV7-2 and TRBJ1-1; 9 bases line up with TRBD1. Germline V lookup: CDR1 SGHTA, CDR2 FQGNSA. This CDR3 has 15 amino acids. V lost 2 bases and J lost 5; bases outside the gene matches: 6. The CDR3 reads CASSLMTGGMTEAFF. For the CDR3, the DNA is TGTGCCAGCAGCTTAATGACAGGGGGTATGACTGAAGCTTTCTTT.

This clone appeared a few times. Different DNA sequences within this sample yield the same CDR3. The rearrangement uses TRBV10-2 and TRBJ1-2, with D possibly TRBD1 on 5 matching bases. Per germline, CDR1 WSHSY and CDR2 SAAADI. V was pared by 6 bases and J by 3 bases, with 8 bases between. The CDR3 is 12 residues long. This CDR3 is CASSRDDYGYTF. CDR3 DNA: TGCGCCAGCAGCAGGGACGACTATGGCTACACCTTC.

The chain uses TRBV7-2 and TRBJ2-1; no definite D call. Trimming removed 5 bases at V and 10 bases at J, with 24 bases between. Germline CDR1 reads SGHTA; CDR2 reads FQGNSA. CDR3 length equals 16 residues. CDR3 amino acids: CASSLKSGLRPGEQFF. The CDR3 DNA reads as TGTGCCAGCAGCCTCAAAAGTGGCCTACGGCCCGGCGAGCAGTTCTTC.

The V gene is TRBV6-1, the J gene TRBJ2-1, with 9 bases lining up with TRBD2. This CDR3 has 14 residues. V shed 7 bases and J 9 bases; nucleotides not matched to a gene: 10. Germline CDR1 reads MNHNS; CDR2 reads SASEGT. The CDR3 loop is CASTPSGNFGEQFF. The DNA for the CDR3 is TGTGCCAGCACTCCTAGCGGGAATTTCGGTGAGCAGTTCTTC.

The CDR3 DNA reads TGTGCCAGTAGTATCGGCAACAGGGATGAAGAGACCCAGTACTTC. Translation gives CASSIGNRDEETQYF. V is TRBV19 and J is TRBJ2-5; D is possibly TRBD1 (6 bases). Between the trimmed V and J ends, which lost 3 bases and 3 bases, there was a span of 14 bases. From germline, CDR1 is LNHDA and CDR2 SQIVND (reference sequence). This CDR3 region has 15 residues.

The J gene is TRBJ1-5, the V gene TRBV19; D possibly corresponds to TRBD1 (6 bases). The CDR3 consists of 15 residues. Germline V gene data show CDR1 as LNHDA and CDR2 as SQIVND (reference sequence). V was shortened by 9 bases and J by 6 bases, with 21 bases between the two germline ends. The CDR3 region has the DNA TGTGCCAGCACCATAATGGGGGGCCAGGGTCAGCCCCAGCATTTT. Protein sequence: CASTIMGGQGQPQHF.

The rearrangement links TRBV28 to TRBJ1-5; D unclear. Trimming took off 6 bases at V and 5 bases at J, with 8 bases between the two ends. The CDR3 is 12 residues long. The germline V gene has CDR1 MDHEN and CDR2 SYDVKM. Here the CDR3 reads CASRTLDQPQHF. CDR3 nucleotide sequence: TGTGCCAGCAGGACACTCGATCAGCCCCAGCATTTT.

This rearrangement joins TRBV15 to TRBJ1-5; D unclear. The ends were cut back, 2 bases at V and 6 bases at J, with 14 bases in the middle. The CDR3 sequence is 15 residues long. Germline CDR1 LNHNV, CDR2 YYDKDF (reference sequence). The CDR3 loop reads CATSRNLDSGQPQHF. The CDR3 DNA follows: TGTGCCACCAGCAGAAACCTGGACTCGGGTCAGCCCCAGCATTTT.

There are a few counts of this clone. V and J are TRBV25-1 and TRBJ2-3; D unresolved. The CDR3 contains 15 residues. V lost 0 bases and J 2 bases, leaving 9 bases between the germline ends. Germline V gene lookup returns CDR1 MGHDK and CDR2 SYGVNS. The CDR3 sequence is CASSEYKSDTDTQYF. In nucleotides, the CDR3 is TGTGCCAGCAGTGAATATAAATCGGACACAGATACGCAGTATTTT.

The CDR3 DNA reads as TGTGCCAGCAGCCGAAGGTCCACAGATACGCAGTATTTT. As protein: CASSRRSTDTQYF. The V and J genes are TRBV14 and TRBJ2-3; no firm D call. Germline V CDR1 and CDR2: SGHDN, FVKESK. Trimming took 4 bases from V and 2 from J, leaving 7 bases between them. This CDR3 comprises 13 residues.

The chain links TRBV10-3 to TRBJ1-1, with 8 bases aligning to TRBD1. CDR3 length equals 13 residues. The germline gives CDR1 ENHRY, CDR2 SYGVKD. After removal of 8 bases from V and 2 bases from J, the junction contained 4 bases not matched to a gene. CDR3 sequence (DNA): TGTGCCATCCGGACAGGGACTAACACTGAAGCTTTCTTT. As protein: CAIRTGTNTEAFF.

The V gene is TRBV6-6, the J gene TRBJ1-1; D perhaps matches TRBD1 (5 bases). Germline assignment: CDR1 MNHNY and CDR2 SVGAGI (reference sequence). The CDR3 totals 14 residues. V shed 2 bases and J shed 4 bases, with 11 bases lying between them. For the CDR3, the DNA is TGTGCCAGCAGTTACCCGGCAGGGCTCACTGAAGCTTTCTTT. Translating it yields CASSYPAGLTEAFF.

The chain combines TRBV30 with TRBJ1-6; tentatively, D is TRBD1 (5 bases). The germline V gene encodes CDR1 GTSNPN and CDR2 SVGIG (reference sequence). The CDR3 sequence is 14 residues long. V was clipped by 3 bases and J by 6 bases, with 12 bases between them. The CDR3 loop is CAWRDSPSNSPLHF. The CDR3 region has the DNA TGTGCCTGGAGAGACAGTCCTTCTAATTCACCCCTCCACTTT.